Below, 31 T cell receptor beta chains from the same sample are listed, as sequenced in a study of blood T cell repertoires in COVID-19. Using immunoSEQ multiplex PCR, the repertoire was profiled, and TCRdb retains in-frame clones only, with some absent. The data contain roughly 260,000 clones, over 80% of them singletons. Sequencing was performed on PBMCs or T cells enriched from blood (not recorded which). The receptors here all came from a woman younger than 35 who had recovered from COVID-19.

This clone came up once. The chain joins TRBV3-1 (or the pseudogene TRBV3-2) to TRBJ1-1; TRBD1 aligns across 9 bases. The CDR3 runs 18 residues. Germline V gene lookup returns CDR1 LGHDT and CDR2 YNNKEL (reference sequence). V dropped 4 bases and J dropped 5; count of bases not matched to a gene: 17. The CDR3 DNA reads TGTGCCAGCAGCCCCCGAGGGACAGGGAAAACCCTCGGGACTGAAGCTTTCTTT. Protein product: CASSPRGTGKTLGTEAFF.

J is TRBJ1-5 and V is TRBV6-2 or TRBV6-3, with D hard to call. CDR1 is MNHEY, CDR2 SVGEGT, per germline. This CDR3 contains 18 residues. Trimming removed 2 bases at V and 1 base at J, with 18 bases between. The CDR3: CASSYPEERVRSNQPQHF. CDR3 coding DNA: TGTGCCAGCAGTTACCCCGAAGAGAGGGTGAGAAGCAATCAGCCCCAGCATTTT.

The chain couples TRBV7-2 to TRBJ1-2, with 7 nucleotides matching TRBD1. Germline lookup yields CDR1 SGHTA and CDR2 FQGNSA. This CDR3 spans 15 amino acids. With 1 base clipped from V and 4 bases from J, the junction kept 6 bases outside the gene matches. The CDR3 DNA reads TGTGCCAGCAGCTTAGATACAGGGGTTACCTATGGCTACACCTTC. Protein: CASSLDTGVTYGYTF. Variable domain in full (rest from reference TRBV7-2 and TRBJ1-2): GAGVSQSPSNKVTEKGKDVELRCDPISGHTALYWYRQSLGQGLEFLIYFQGNSAPDKSGLPSDRFSAERTGGSVSTLTIQRTQQEDSAVYLCASSLDTGVTYGYTFGSGTRLTVV.

The genes are TRBV10-2 and TRBJ2-7; TRBD1 agrees at 7 bases. Germline values: CDR1 WSHSY, CDR2 SAAADI. The trim removed 10 bases at V and 3 bases at J, leaving 12 bases unmatched. This CDR3 region has 14 residues. CDR3 nucleotides: TGCGCCACCTGTACAGGGGCCGAACTCTACGAGCAGTACTTC. Encoded protein: CATCTGAELYEQYF.

The chain carries TRBV5-1 and TRBJ1-1, with no clear D. CDR1 is SGHRS and CDR2 is YFSETQ in the germline V gene. This CDR3 is built from 14 residues. V gave up 0 bases and J gave up 4 bases, with 10 bases separating them. CDR3 loop: CASSLGAPGTEAFF. The DNA of the CDR3 is TGCGCCAGCAGCTTGGGGGCTCCAGGCACTGAAGCTTTCTTT.

The chain joins TRBV3-1 (or the pseudogene TRBV3-2) to TRBJ1-2; TRBD1 matches 7 bases. Per germline, CDR1 LGHDT and CDR2 YNNKEL (reference sequence). Trimming at V came to 4 bases and at J to 7 bases, leaving 12 bases not matched to a gene. CDR3 length: 15 residues. CDR3 in amino acids: CASSPLRRQGAGYTF. DNA for the CDR3: TGTGCCAGCAGCCCCCTCCGACGACAGGGCGCTGGCTACACCTTC.

This chain joins TRBV5-1 and TRBJ2-2; 10 bases fit TRBD1. In germline, CDR1 is SGHRS, CDR2 YFSETQ. The CDR3 is made up of 15 amino acids. The V and J ends lost 4 bases and 6 bases, in that order; junction bases with no gene match: 6. CDR3 loop: CASSLDRGWSGELFF. The CDR3 DNA reads TGCGCCAGCAGCCTGGACAGGGGGTGGTCCGGGGAGCTGTTTTTT.

The chain recombines TRBV28 with TRBJ2-5; tentatively, D is TRBD2 (6 bases). V was pared by 5 bases and J by 4 bases, with 11 bases between. Germline values: CDR1 MDHEN, CDR2 SYDVKM. This CDR3 comprises 13 residues. In DNA form, the CDR3 reads TGTGCCAGCAGTGCCGGGGGATCAGAGACCCAGTACTTC. Its protein is CASSAGGSETQYF.

V and J are TRBV29-1 and TRBJ2-4, with 7 bases lining up with TRBD1. Germline V gives CDR1 SQVTM, CDR2 ANQGSEA. The CDR3 contains 17 residues. V lost 4 bases and J lost 0; bases outside the gene matches: 12. CDR3 amino acids: CSVGTGYPNIAKNIQYF. The CDR3 bases are TGCAGCGTTGGGACAGGCTATCCGAACATAGCCAAAAACATTCAGTACTTC.

The chain joins TRBV7-9 to TRBJ1-1, with a tentative D call TRBD1 (6 bases). From germline, CDR1 is SEHNR and CDR2 FQNEAQ (reference sequence). Trimming took 9 bases from V and 0 from J, leaving 17 bases between them. This CDR3 has 15 residues. The CDR3 DNA reads as TGTGCCAGTGACGGGGGGCGTGGGATGAACACTGAAGCTTTCTTT. Protein product: CASDGGRGMNTEAFF.

J is TRBJ2-1 and V is TRBV15; possibly TRBD2 for D (7 bases). Trimming cost V 6 bases and J 4 bases, with 16 bases left between them. The CDR3 is 15 amino acids. Germline V gives CDR1 LNHNV, CDR2 YYDKDF (reference sequence). The CDR3 here is CATRNAGAPYNEQFF. CDR3 DNA sequence: TGTGCCACCAGAAATGCGGGGGCGCCGTACAATGAGCAGTTCTTC. The whole variable domain, filled in from reference TRBV15 and TRBJ2-1, reads DAMVIQNPRYQVTQFGKPVTLSCSQTLNHNVMYWYQQKSSQAPKLLFHYYDKDFNNEADTPDNFQSRRPNTSFCFLDIRSPGLGDTAMYLCATRNAGAPYNEQFFGPGTRLTVL.

The rearrangement joins TRBV5-1 to TRBJ2-5; a possible D gene is TRBD1 (6 bases). CDR3 length: 15 amino acids. V shed 8 bases and J shed 5 bases, with 22 bases lying between them. Germline CDR1 reads SGHRS; CDR2 reads YFSETQ. The DNA for the CDR3 is TGCGCCAGTACCTTTGACAGGCCCGTAAGGGAGACCCAGTACTTC. It is translated as CASTFDRPVRETQYF.

V is TRBV7-2 and J is TRBJ1-1; no clear D gene. Germline CDR1 SGHTA, CDR2 FQGNSA. The CDR3 totals 15 residues. Trimming removed 2 bases from V and 1 base from J, with 11 bases in between. The DNA of the CDR3 is TGTGCCAGCAGCTTATGGAGGGCAGGGAACACTGAAGCTTTCTTT. Protein product: CASSLWRAGNTEAFF.

This chain links TRBV2 with TRBJ1-4; D gene uncertain. V was cut by 4 bases and J by 8 bases, with 8 bases left in between. CDR1 is SNHLY and CDR2 is FYNNEI in the germline V gene. The length of the CDR3 is 12 residues. The CDR3 coding sequence is TGTGCCAGCAGTGCCGAGAGGGAAAAACTGTTTTTT. Residues: CASSAEREKLFF.

This rearrangement joins TRBV7-8 to TRBJ1-5; 7 nucleotides match TRBD1. V dropped 5 bases and J dropped 7; count of bases not matched to a gene: 5. The CDR3 covers 13 residues. Germline CDR1 and CDR2: SGHVS and FQNEAQ. The CDR3 sequence: CASSRNRGQPQHF. The CDR3 region has the DNA TGTGCCAGCAGCCGCAACAGGGGCCAGCCCCAGCATTTT.

The rearrangement joins TRBV5-1 to TRBJ2-3; perhaps TRBD1 as D (6 bases). This CDR3 region has 18 residues. CDR1 and CDR2 (germline): SGHRS, YFSETQ. With 5 bases removed from V and 0 bases from J, the gap between germline ends came to 22 bases. In DNA, the CDR3 is TGCGCCAGCAGGTTCCCTCCTAGACAGGACCCTAGCACAGATACGCAGTATTTT. The encoded protein is CASRFPPRQDPSTDTQYF. Drawing the rest from reference TRBV5-1 and TRBJ2-3, the complete variable domain is KAGVTQTPRYLIKTRGQQVTLSCSPISGHRSVSWYQQTPGQGLQFLFEYFSETQRNKGNFPGRFSGRQFSNSRSEMNVSTLELGDSALYLCASRFPPRQDPSTDTQYFGPGTRLTVL.

The chain combines TRBV3-1 (or the pseudogene TRBV3-2) with TRBJ1-1; perhaps TRBD1 as D (5 bases). With 4 bases removed from V and 1 base from J, the gap between germline ends came to 10 bases. Germline assignment: CDR1 LGHDT and CDR2 YNNKEL (reference sequence). The CDR3 contains 14 residues. The CDR3 bases are TGTGCCAGCAGCCTCATTCAGGGGAACACTGAAGCTTTCTTT. It encodes CASSLIQGNTEAFF.

The rearrangement uses TRBV5-1 and TRBJ2-7; TRBD1 matches 10 bases. The CDR3 is 13 residues long. V lost 6 bases and J lost 2; bases outside the gene matches: 2. Germline CDR1 is SGHRS and CDR2 is YFSETQ. CDR3 region: CASTGTGAYEQYF. The CDR3 DNA reads as TGCGCCAGCACCGGGACAGGGGCCTACGAGCAGTACTTC.

CDR3 DNA: TGTGCCAGCAGCCCGAGACAGGGAATTAATGAAAAACTGTTTTTT. Protein product: CASSPRQGINEKLFF. V is TRBV14 and J is TRBJ1-4; the match to TRBD1 covers 7 bases. V lost 4 bases and J lost 4; bases outside the gene matches: 6. This CDR3 has 15 amino acids. The germline V gene has CDR1 SGHDN and CDR2 FVKESK.

V usage is TRBV29-1 and J usage is TRBJ2-1; 8 bases agree with TRBD2. V dropped 2 bases and J dropped 4; count of bases not matched to a gene: 7. CDR1 and CDR2 (germline): SQVTM, ANQGSEA. The CDR3 sequence is 15 residues long. The CDR3 region has the DNA TGCAGCGTTGAAAGCGGGAGAGTTGAATACAATGAGCAGTTCTTC. Translated: CSVESGRVEYNEQFF.

The chain joins TRBV6-1 to TRBJ1-2; no firm D call. The ends were cut back, 0 bases at V and 4 bases at J, with 9 bases in the middle. This CDR3 comprises 14 residues. Germline CDR1 is MNHNS and CDR2 is SASEGT. CDR3 in amino acids: CASSEAPVIYGYTF. The CDR3 bases are TGTGCCAGCAGTGAAGCGCCGGTAATCTATGGCTACACCTTC.

The V and J genes are TRBV7-9 and TRBJ1-2; no firm D call. The length of the CDR3 is 13 residues. V dropped 5 bases and J dropped 6 bases, with 13 bases sitting between them. Germline V CDR1 and CDR2: SEHNR, FQNEAQ (reference sequence). CDR3 amino acids: CASSAPRDDGYTF. The CDR3 DNA reads TGTGCCAGCAGCGCGCCCCGCGATGATGGCTACACCTTC. Variable domain in full (rest from reference TRBV7-9 and TRBJ1-2): DTGVSQNPRHKITKRGQNVTFRCDPISEHNRLYWYRQTLGQGPEFLTYFQNEAQLEKSRLLSDRFSAERPKGSFSTLEIQRTEQGDSAMYLCASSAPRDDGYTFGSGTRLTVV.

The gene calls are TRBV21-1 and TRBJ1-2; the D call in the table, TRBD1, was not verified against the DNA. TRBV21-1 is a pseudogene segment. This CDR3 has 13 residues. The CDR3 nucleotides read TGTGCCAGCAGCAAAGGTCAGGGGTATGGCTACACCTTC. Translated: CASSKGQGYGYTF.

The chain recombines TRBV18 with TRBJ1-5; D is uncertain. The CDR3 has 13 residues. V shed 3 bases and J shed 5 bases, with 8 bases lying between them. CDR1 is KGHSH, CDR2 LQKENI, per germline. This CDR3 reads CASSPARYQPQHF. CDR3 coding DNA: TGTGCCAGCTCACCGGCCCGTTATCAGCCCCAGCATTTT.

The chain uses TRBV9 and TRBJ1-4, with 8 bases lining up with TRBD1. CDR1 SGDLS and CDR2 YYNGEE come from the germline V gene. The CDR3 extends over 15 amino acids. The V and J ends lost 4 bases and 1 base, in that order; junction bases with no gene match: 3. The chain's CDR3 is CASSSGGGTNEKLFF. The CDR3 coding sequence is TGTGCCAGCAGCTCAGGGGGCGGAACTAATGAAAAACTGTTTTTT. The full variable domain, completed using reference TRBV9 and TRBJ1-4, is DSGVTQTPKHLITATGQRVTLRCSPRSGDLSVYWYQQSLDQGLQFLIQYYNGEERAKGNILERFSAQQFPDLHSELNLSSLELGDSALYFCASSSGGGTNEKLFFGSGTQLSVL.

The chain has TRBV11-3 and TRBJ2-2, with D possibly TRBD2 on 6 matching bases. CDR1 is SGHNT and CDR2 is YENEEA in the germline V gene. With 0 bases removed from V and 4 bases from J, the gap between germline ends came to 21 bases. The CDR3 consists of 19 residues. For the CDR3, the DNA is TGTGCCAGCAGCTTAGACGCGGGCCACTCCGCGGGGCGCACCGGGGAGCTGTTTTTT. Protein product: CASSLDAGHSAGRTGELFF.

The V call is TRBV28, the J call TRBJ2-7; 7 bases agree with TRBD1. CDR3 length: 13 residues. Losses at the gene ends were 9 bases for V and 2 bases for J; bases not matched to a gene: 7. Germline loops: CDR1 MDHEN, CDR2 SYDVKM. In DNA form, the CDR3 reads TGTGCCAGTCGACAGGGAAGTGCCTACGAGCAGTACTTC. This gives the protein CASRQGSAYEQYF.

This rearrangement joins TRBV19 to TRBJ1-5; 7 nucleotides agree with TRBD1. The CDR3 is made up of 15 amino acids. Trimming cost V 4 bases and J 7 bases; bases outside gene matches: 10. From germline, CDR1 is LNHDA and CDR2 SQIVND (reference sequence). The CDR3 coding sequence is TGTGCCAGTAGTACACTGGGGACAGTAGGCCAGCCCCAGCATTTT. It codes for CASSTLGTVGQPQHF.

The rearrangement links TRBV3-1 (or the pseudogene TRBV3-2) to TRBJ2-5; TRBD2 aligns across 9 bases. The CDR3 has 16 residues. CDR1 is LGHDT, CDR2 YNNKEL, per germline (reference sequence). With 2 bases clipped from V and 7 bases from J, the junction kept 11 bases outside the gene matches. CDR3: CASSQIRREGRGTQYF. CDR3 DNA sequence: TGTGCCAGCAGCCAAATCCGGCGGGAGGGCCGGGGGACCCAGTACTTC.

This sequence joins TRBV27 and TRBJ1-2, with D perhaps TRBD1 (5 bases). V was trimmed by 6 bases and J by 4 bases, leaving 12 bases between them. Germline CDR1 MNHEY, CDR2 SMNVEV (reference sequence). The CDR3 loop spans 13 amino acids. CDR3 bases: TGTGCCAGCAGGCTGGGGGGAGCCTATGGCTACACCTTC. It codes for CASRLGGAYGYTF.

This chain uses TRBV6-5 with TRBJ1-2; 7 bases line up with TRBD1. This CDR3 spans 13 amino acids. V shed 4 bases, J shed 2 bases, and the junction held 1 base outside the gene matches. Germline CDR1 and CDR2: MNHEY and SVGAGI. CDR3 DNA: TGTGCCAGCAGTTTACAGGGGAACTATGGCTACACCTTC. This encodes CASSLQGNYGYTF.